These T cell receptor beta chains were read from a single sample in a study of blood T cell repertoires in COVID-19. Assay: immunoSEQ multiplex PCR; the TCRdb copy retains only in-frame clones and omits some. The table includes about 190,000 clones, 65% to 80% detected once. Sequences were obtained from peripheral blood. These receptor sequences come from a man aged 45 to 65 who had recovered from COVID-19. Both conserved end residues are part of each CDR3. The order of the fields is J gene, V gene, D gene, CDR3 length, clone size, CDR3 DNA, CDR3 protein. The D gene is left open where the match is weak. Expanded clones are given a class, and other clones once, few, many or no size at all.

TRBJ1-5 | TRBV2 | - | 13 | - | TGTGCCAGCAGTACAGGGATTCGACAGCCCCAGCATTTT | CASSTGIRQPQHF
TRBJ2-1 | TRBV29-1 | TRBD2 | 16 | - | TGCAGCACCGGAGGGACTAGCGGGAAGGGGGTTGACGAGCAGTTCTTC | CSTGGTSGKGVDEQFF
TRBJ1-2 | TRBV5-1 | - | 15 | - | TGCGCCAGCAGCGATGAGCCTCAGGAGGACTATGGCTACACCTTC | CASSDEPQEDYGYTF
TRBJ2-2 | TRBV18 | - | 13 | few | TGTGCCAGCTCAGAAACAGGAACCGGGGAGCTGTTTTTT | CASSETGTGELFF
TRBJ2-5 | TRBV19 | TRBD2 | 14 | few | TGTGCCAGTAGTAGGACTAGCGTACAAGAGACCCAGTACTTC | CASSRTSVQETQYF
TRBJ2-7 | TRBV6-5 | TRBD1 | 13 | - | TGTGCCAGCAGCAAGGGACAGAACTACGAGCAGTACTTC | CASSKGQNYEQYF
TRBJ2-1 | TRBV28 | TRBD1 | 14 | - | TGTGCCAGCCTACAGGGGTCCTCCTACAATGAGCAGTTCTTC | CASLQGSSYNEQFF
TRBJ1-2 | TRBV2 | TRBD1 | 15 | - | TGTGCCAGCAGTGAAGCGAGGGGGCGAGGCTATGGCTACACCTTC | CASSEARGRGYGYTF
TRBJ1-6 | TRBV6-5 | TRBD1 | 16 | - | TGTGCCAGCAGTTACTCGATTTCAGGGGGCAGTTCACCCCTCCACTTT | CASSYSISGGSSPLHF
TRBJ2-3 | TRBV24-1 | - | 16 | once | TGTGCCACCAGTGATTTGAGGAGGGAAGGCACAGATACGCAGTATTTT | CATSDLRREGTDTQYF
TRBJ1-1 | TRBV5-6 | - | 13 | few | TGTGCCAGCAGCTTGGTGACGAGGGGGAAAGCTTTCTTT | CASSLVTRGKAFF
TRBJ2-3 | TRBV5-1 | TRBD2 | 16 | - | TGCGCCAGCAGCCCTGGGAGGGGTCTGTGGGCAGATACGCAGTATTTT | CASSPGRGLWADTQYF
TRBJ2-7 | TRBV19 | - | 14 | - | TGTGCCAGTAGTGAGACGGGGAGCTCCTACGAGCAGTACTTC | CASSETGSSYEQYF
TRBJ2-1 | TRBV24-1 | - | 12 | - | TGTGCCACCAGGGGAGTACAGGGCGAGCAGTTCTTC | CATRGVQGEQFF
TRBJ2-5 | TRBV30 | - | 15 | - | TGTGCCTGGAGCCCCGTGACAGGTATACAAGAGACCCAGTACTTC | CAWSPVTGIQETQYF
TRBJ2-7 | TRBV4-1 | TRBD1 | 16 | - | TGCGCCAGCAGCCAAGATGGAAGGGGGCGAAGTGACGAGCAGTACTTC | CASSQDGRGRSDEQYF
TRBJ2-7 | TRBV9 | - | 17 | - | TGTGCCAGCAGCGTAGGTATGGGCGCGACCTACGCCTACGAGCAGTACTTC | CASSVGMGATYAYEQYF
TRBJ2-1 | TRBV7-8 | TRBD1 | 15 | once | TGTGCCAGCAGCTTAGTGAGACAGGGATACAATGAGCAGTTCTTC | CASSLVRQGYNEQFF
TRBJ1-3 | TRBV4-2 | - | 17 | - | TGTGCCAGCAGCCAGGGAATACCTGGGGCAGGAGGAAACACCATATATTTT | CASSQGIPGAGGNTIYF
TRBJ2-7 | TRBV5-1 | TRBD1 | 13 | - | TGCGCCAGCAGCTTCGACAGGGAATACGAGCAGTACTTC | CASSFDREYEQYF
TRBJ2-5 | TRBV5-4 | - | 14 | - | TGTGCCAGCAGCTTGGGACTAGGCGAGGAGACCCAGTACTTC | CASSLGLGEETQYF
TRBJ1-2 | TRBV27 | - | 14 | - | TGTGCCAGCAGTTTAACCAGGGCCCAGGGTGGCTACACCTTC | CASSLTRAQGGYTF
TRBJ2-7 | TRBV12-3/TRBV12-4 | - | 13 | - | TGTGCCAGCAGTTCAGGAGGGGCCTACGAGCAGTACTTC | CASSSGGAYEQYF
TRBJ2-1 | TRBV24-1 | - | 14 | - | TGTGCCACCAGTGACGTGAACGGGTACCATGAGCAGTTCTTC | CATSDVNGYHEQFF
TRBJ1-5 | TRBV21-1 | - | 15 | - | TGTGCCAGCAACTCTAGGGGTATAAGCAATCAGCCCCAGCATTTT | CASNSRGISNQPQHF
TRBJ2-5 | TRBV2 | - | 12 | - | TGTGCCAGCAGTCCAGGGGTAGAGACCCAGTACTTC | CASSPGVETQYF
TRBJ2-7 | TRBV4-2 | TRBD2 | 15 | once | TGTGCCAGCAGCCAGGGGACTAGCGGAGGCTACGAGCAGTACTTC | CASSQGTSGGYEQYF
TRBJ1-2 | TRBV20-1 | - | 11 | - | TGCAGTGCTAACGGACAGTCTGGCTACACCTTC | CSANGQSGYTF
TRBJ2-3 | TRBV5-4 | - | 16 | - | TGTGCCAGCACGCCTGGACTGTTTTCAATTAGCGTTACGCAGTATTTT | CASTPGLFSISVTQYF
TRBJ1-2 | TRBV7-2 | - | 14 | few | TGTGCCAGCAGCTTAGAATGGCCAAGAGGCGGCTACACCTTC | CASSLEWPRGGYTF
TRBJ2-5 | TRBV19 | TRBD1 | 17 | few | TGTGCCAGTACCAGGACAGGGGGAAGGACGGGCCAAGAGACCCAGTACTTC | CASTRTGGRTGQETQYF
TRBJ2-1 | TRBV20-1 | TRBD2 | 14 | - | TGCAGTGCTAGTAGGTATACTAGCGGTGATGAGCAGTTCTTC | CSASRYTSGDEQFF
TRBJ2-3 | TRBV2 | - | 11 | - | TGTGCCAGCAGTGCCGAGTTCGCGCAGTATTTT | CASSAEFAQYF
TRBJ2-2 | TRBV3-1/TRBV3-2 | TRBD2 | 16 | - | TGTGCCAGCAGCCAAGATTCAGCGGGGGGCACCGGGGAGCTGTTTTTT | CASSQDSAGGTGELFF
TRBJ1-6 | TRBV27 | - | 14 | - | TGTGCCAGCAGTTTCAGGGGCCCGGGTTCACCCCTCCACTTT | CASSFRGPGSPLHF
TRBJ2-7 | TRBV13 | - | 11 | - | TGTGCCAGCAGCCTAAGCCGCGAGCAGTACTTC | CASSLSREQYF
TRBJ1-2 | TRBV7-9 | - | 13 | - | TGTGCCAGCAGCTCGAGAGACTTCTATGGCTACACCTTC | CASSSRDFYGYTF
TRBJ2-1 | TRBV5-1 | - | 14 | - | TGCGCCAGCAGCTTGCAGGGGATGATCGATGAGCAGTTCTTC | CASSLQGMIDEQFF
TRBJ1-2 | TRBV18 | TRBD1 | 15 | - | TGTGCCAGCTCACAGATCCGGGACAGTAACTATGGCTACACCTTC | CASSQIRDSNYGYTF
TRBJ2-3 | TRBV24-1 | TRBD2 | 18 | - | TGTGCCACCAGTGATTTGCGCGGTAGCGGGAGGGCCGAGGATACGCAGTATTTT | CATSDLRGSGRAEDTQYF
TRBJ2-3 | TRBV9 | TRBD2 | 18 | - | TGTGCCAGCAGCACCTACCCCTTACGGGAGGGCCGCACAGATACGCAGTATTTT | CASSTYPLREGRTDTQYF
TRBJ2-2 | TRBV9 | TRBD2 | 18 | - | TGTGCCAGCAGCGGACCTCAAGAGCGGGGCCGAAACACCGGGGAGCTGTTTTTT | CASSGPQERGRNTGELFF
TRBJ2-5 | TRBV7-2 | TRBD2 | 17 | - | TGTGCCAGCAGCTTAGTGGGGAGCGGGAGTTTGAAGGAGACCCAGTACTTC | CASSLVGSGSLKETQYF
TRBJ1-1 | TRBV18 | - | 15 | - | TGTGCCAGCTCACCCCTAAGGAGCATGAACACTGAAGCTTTCTTT | CASSPLRSMNTEAFF
TRBJ2-5 | TRBV4-2 | TRBD2 | 18 | - | TGTGCCAGCAGCCAAGTAATTCGAACTAGCGGGAGTTTCGGGACCCAGTACTTC | CASSQVIRTSGSFGTQYF
TRBJ2-1 | TRBV2 | TRBD2 | 16 | - | TGTGCCAGCAGAAAAGAAAGCGGGAGCTCCTACAATGAGCAGTTCTTC | CASRKESGSSYNEQFF
TRBJ2-3 | TRBV2 | - | 16 | - | TGTGCCAGCAGCGAAGAGGGGACACTTAGCACAGATACGCAGTATTTT | CASSEEGTLSTDTQYF
TRBJ1-3 | TRBV7-9 | TRBD1 | 18 | - | TGTGCCAGCAGCTTAGCCACTACCGGGACAGGGGGCGTATACACCATATATTTT | CASSLATTGTGGVYTIYF
TRBJ1-1 | TRBV19 | TRBD1 | 14 | many | TGTGCCAGTAGTGTGACAGGGGGCTACACTGAAGCTTTCTTT | CASSVTGGYTEAFF
TRBJ2-1 | TRBV4-3 | TRBD2 | 17 | - | TGCGCCAGCAGCCAAGATAGTCCCCCTAGCGGGAGGGCCCGTACGTTCTTC | CASSQDSPPSGRARTFF
TRBJ1-3 | TRBV5-5 | - | 15 | - | TGTGCCAGCAGCTTAAACGGGTCTCCAGGAAACACCATATATTTT | CASSLNGSPGNTIYF
TRBJ2-7 | TRBV5-6 | - | 16 | - | TGTGCCAGCAGCTTTAGAATGGGTCTAGCATCCTACGAGCAGTACTTC | CASSFRMGLASYEQYF
TRBJ2-7 | TRBV7-2 | TRBD1 | 12 | once | TGTGCCAGCAGGACAGGGGGCCACGAGCAGTACTTC | CASRTGGHEQYF
TRBJ2-1 | TRBV7-9 | - | 12 | - | TGTGCCAGCAGCGGACGGAGCGGTGAGCAGTTCTTC | CASSGRSGEQFF
TRBJ1-1 | TRBV6-6 | - | 15 | many | TGTGCCAGCAGTAAAACCTTTACGGTGAACACTGAAGCTTTCTTT | CASSKTFTVNTEAFF
TRBJ2-5 | TRBV5-6 | TRBD2 | 14 | once | TGTGCCAGCAGCTTGGGCGGGAGGGGAGAGACCCAGTACTTC | CASSLGGRGETQYF